The next 10 T cell receptor beta chains were all read from a single sample in a study of shared clonotypes between healthy human individuals. The table came from immunoSEQ multiplex PCR; TCRdb's copy has only in-frame clones and leaves some out. The table includes some 2.4 million clones, over 85% detected once. The sequencing sample was made of naive CD4+ T cells from PBMCs. As to subset: CD45RA+ positively selected. Receptor source: a man aged 18 to 30 in good health. Some clones in this sample may be carry-over from other donors' samples.

The DNA for the CDR3 is TGTGCCTCCACAGGGGCGAACACCGGGGAGCTGTTTTTT. It is translated as CASTGANTGELFF. This sequence joins TRBV2 and TRBJ2-2; 7 bases match TRBD1. CDR3 length equals 13 residues. CDR1 and CDR2 from the germline V gene are SNHLY and FYNNEI. The junction had 3 bases not matched to a gene; V was cut back by 11 bases and J by 0 bases.

The rearrangement links TRBV5-8 to TRBJ1-5; no definite D call. Germline V gene data show CDR1 as SGHTS and CDR2 as YDEGEE. V was cut by 0 bases and J by 1 base, with 8 bases left in between. This CDR3 comprises 15 residues. CDR3 nucleotide sequence: TGTGCCAGCAGCTTGGTGGGGTTGAGCAATCAGCCCCAGCATTTT. The encoded protein is CASSLVGLSNQPQHF.

This sequence joins TRBV28 and TRBJ2-5; D is perhaps TRBD1 or TRBD2 (5 bases each). Germline V lookup: CDR1 MDHEN, CDR2 SYDVKM. The CDR3 loop spans 15 amino acids. Trimming removed 4 bases at V and 2 bases at J, with 14 bases between. As DNA, the CDR3 is TGTGCCAGCAGTTGGTCCGGGACCAAACAAGAGACCCAGTACTTC. The encoded protein is CASSWSGTKQETQYF.

This chain links TRBV6-6 with TRBJ1-2; D ambiguous. CDR3 length: 15 amino acids. Germline CDR1 and CDR2: MNHNY and SVGAGI (reference sequence). The V end was cut by 0 bases, the J end by 2 bases, with 10 bases between. CDR3 region: CASSYSIAANYGYTF. CDR3 DNA sequence: TGTGCCAGCAGTTACTCGATAGCGGCAAACTATGGCTACACCTTC.

This chain joins TRBV6-1 and TRBJ2-1; no reliable D call. The germline V gene encodes CDR1 MNHNS and CDR2 SASEGT. The CDR3 is made up of 14 amino acids. V lost 3 bases, J lost 3 bases, and 9 bases lay in between. The CDR3 reads CASSDQLGYNEQFF. The CDR3 nucleotides are TGTGCCAGCAGTGACCAGTTGGGCTACAATGAGCAGTTCTTC.

This clone was counted once. The chain is built from TRBV5-6 and TRBJ2-2; D gene uncertain. Trimming pared 2 bases from V and 0 bases from J, leaving 11 bases between. The CDR3 contains 16 residues. CDR1 and CDR2 from the germline V gene are SGHDT and YYEEEE. CDR3 residues: CASSFTILTNTGELFF. The CDR3 region has the DNA TGTGCCAGCAGCTTTACTATACTTACGAACACCGGGGAGCTGTTTTTT.

The chain carries TRBV6-1 and TRBJ1-1; 7 positions agree with TRBD1. After removal of 4 bases from V and 8 bases from J, the junction contained 10 bases not matched to a gene. The germline V gene has CDR1 MNHNS and CDR2 SASEGT. This CDR3 spans 14 amino acids. CDR3: CASSAGQAWKEAFF. The CDR3 DNA reads as TGTGCCAGCAGTGCTGGACAGGCATGGAAAGAAGCTTTCTTT.

This clone was detected a few times. The V gene is TRBV30, the J gene TRBJ2-7; no clear D. The CDR3 length is 11 residues. Germline CDR1 is GTSNPN and CDR2 is SVGIG (reference sequence). V was pared by 0 bases and J by 3 bases, with 3 bases between. CDR3 sequence (DNA): TGTGCCTGGAGTGTTTTCTACGAGCAGTACTTC. It codes for CAWSVFYEQYF.

The chain combines TRBV29-1 with TRBJ2-7; D possibly corresponds to TRBD2 (6 bases). Germline assignment: CDR1 SQVTM and CDR2 ANQGSEA. The V end was cut by 4 bases, the J end by 6 bases, with 10 bases between. This CDR3 spans 11 amino acids. CDR3 nucleotides: TGCAGCGTTGGCGGGGTCTTCGAGCAGTACTTC. Translated, it gives CSVGGVFEQYF.

There are a few counts of this clone. This chain links TRBV7-9 with TRBJ1-3; unclear D gene. V lost 5 bases and J 8 bases, leaving 25 bases between the germline ends. Germline V CDR1 and CDR2: SEHNR, FQNEAQ (reference sequence). The CDR3 extends over 17 amino acids. For the CDR3, the DNA is TGTGCCAGCAGCCCCCTCGGCCGGGTGCGGGTGAGGGACACCATATATTTT. Protein: CASSPLGRVRVRDTIYF.